The 29 T cell receptor beta chains in this list originate from one sample, sequenced in a study of cytomegalovirus exposure and HLA in healthy donors. With 60 Vbeta and 13 Jbeta primers, the PCR was carried out. Repertoires were generated with immunoSEQ multiplex PCR, while TCRdb's copy carries only in-frame clones and drops some. The ten most abundant clones cover less than 3.5% of a sample with about 140,000 clones. Sample: PBMCs. These receptors were obtained from a man aged 35-49 years in good health and CMV-seronegative.

This rearrangement joins TRBV5-1 to TRBJ1-2; D may be TRBD1 (5 bases). The germline CDR1 and CDR2 sequences are SGHRS and YFSETQ. The V and J ends lost 0 bases and 5 bases respectively, with 14 bases between them. This CDR3 is built from 15 residues. CDR3 in DNA: TGCGCCAGCAGCTTGGAAAGGTCCCGGGGGTATGGCTACACCTTC. Translation gives CASSLERSRGYGYTF.

V usage is TRBV28 and J usage is TRBJ2-7; weak D call: TRBD1 (6 bases). The CDR3 has 12 residues. Germline loops: CDR1 MDHEN, CDR2 SYDVKM. V lost 8 bases to trimming and J lost 5 bases, with 13 bases between them. This CDR3 reads CASHLGAHEQYF. CDR3 sequence (DNA): TGTGCCAGCCACCTGGGGGCCCACGAGCAGTACTTC.

The rearrangement links TRBV2 to TRBJ2-3; D unresolved. The germline CDR1 and CDR2 sequences are SNHLY and FYNNEI. V lost 6 bases, J lost 0 bases, and 16 bases lay in between. The CDR3 sequence is 16 residues long. For the CDR3, the DNA is TGTGCCAGCAGCCTTGACGCAGGATCTAGCACAGATACGCAGTATTTT. Translation gives CASSLDAGSSTDTQYF.

The chain carries TRBV5-1 and TRBJ2-5; tentative D call: TRBD1 (6 bases). V lost 4 bases to trimming and J lost 2 bases, with 15 bases between them. Germline values: CDR1 SGHRS, CDR2 YFSETQ. The CDR3 is made up of 15 amino acids. The CDR3 is CASSLDRIEQETQYF. CDR3 nucleotide sequence: TGCGCCAGCAGCCTTGACAGGATCGAACAAGAGACCCAGTACTTC.

The CDR3 region is CASSVNYGYTF. DNA of the CDR3: TGTGCCAGCAGCGTTAATTATGGCTACACCTTC. The chain uses TRBV9 and TRBJ1-2; D uncertain. Germline V gives CDR1 SGDLS, CDR2 YYNGEE. V was pared by 2 bases and J by 5 bases, with 4 bases between. The CDR3 extends over 11 amino acids.

CDR3 amino acids: CASSSSTALAKNIQYF. The DNA of the CDR3 is TGTGCCAGCAGCTCCTCGACAGCCTTAGCCAAAAACATTCAGTACTTC. This sequence joins TRBV7-9 and TRBJ2-4; the D gene is possibly TRBD1 (5 bases). Germline V CDR1 and CDR2: SEHNR, FQNEAQ (reference sequence). The V end lost 4 bases, the J end lost 0 bases, and 13 bases lay between the germline ends. CDR3 length: 16 residues.

The rearrangement uses TRBV7-2 and TRBJ2-7; 12 nucleotides agree with TRBD2. The CDR3 consists of 15 residues. CDR1 is SGHTA, CDR2 FQGNSA, per germline. V lost 4 bases to trimming and J lost 3 bases; unmatched junction nucleotides: 4. CDR3 bases: TGTGCCAGCAGCTCGACTAGCGGGGGTTTCTACGAGCAGTACTTC. Translating gives CASSSTSGGFYEQYF.

This sequence joins TRBV5-6 and TRBJ2-7, with D possibly TRBD2 on 7 matching bases. V was shortened by 0 bases and J by 3 bases, with 13 bases between the two germline ends. The CDR3 is 15 amino acids. Per the germline V gene, CDR1 is SGHDT and CDR2 is YYEEEE. In DNA form, the CDR3 reads TGTGCCAGCAGCTTGGAAGGGGGGGACATCTACGAGCAGTACTTC. As protein: CASSLEGGDIYEQYF.

V is TRBV9 and J is TRBJ1-6; 7 bases agree with TRBD1. From germline, CDR1 is SGDLS and CDR2 YYNGEE. With V trimmed by 1 base and J by 7 bases, 2 bases remained unmatched. This CDR3 contains 14 residues. The CDR3 reads CASSVSQGNSPLHF. The CDR3 DNA reads as TGTGCCAGCAGCGTATCACAGGGGAATTCACCCCTCCACTTT.

The chain links TRBV6-6 to TRBJ1-2, with D perhaps TRBD1 (5 bases). The V end was cut by 6 bases, the J end by 4 bases, with 12 bases between. This CDR3 region has 13 residues. Per germline, CDR1 MNHNY and CDR2 SVGAGI (reference sequence). The CDR3 sequence is CASRNDSFYGYTF. In DNA form, the CDR3 reads TGTGCCAGCAGAAATGACAGTTTCTATGGCTACACCTTC.

The V call is TRBV2, the J call TRBJ1-6; 8 positions agree with TRBD1. This CDR3 has 15 residues. Germline CDR1 reads SNHLY; CDR2 reads FYNNEI. V was clipped by 1 base and J by 10 bases; unmatched bases: 6. CDR3 in amino acids: CASSEDTGGRSPLHF. DNA for the CDR3: TGTGCCAGCAGTGAAGACACAGGGGGTAGATCACCCCTCCACTTT.

The CDR3 coding sequence is TGTGCCAGCAGTTTGTCCCTCTATGGCTACACCTTC. This sequence encodes CASSLSLYGYTF. The V call is TRBV28, the J call TRBJ1-2; D gene uncertain. This CDR3 region has 12 residues. The germline V gene has CDR1 MDHEN and CDR2 SYDVKM. V was pared by 3 bases and J by 4 bases, with 6 bases between.

The J gene is TRBJ2-7, the V gene TRBV5-6; 7 nucleotides line up with TRBD1. The CDR3 covers 13 residues. J lost 1 base, V lost 5 bases, and 3 bases had no gene match. CDR1 SGHDT and CDR2 YYEEEE come from the germline V gene. The CDR3 DNA reads as TGTGCCAGCAGTTGGGACAGTTCCTACGAGCAGTACTTC. This codes for CASSWDSSYEQYF. The full variable domain, completed using reference TRBV5-6 and TRBJ2-7, is DAGVTQSPTHLIKTRGQQVTLRCSPKSGHDTVSWYQQALGQGPQFIFQYYEEEERQRGNFPDRFSGHQFPNYSSELNVNALLLGDSALYLCASSWDSSYEQYFGPGTRLTVT.

This chain uses TRBV5-1 with TRBJ1-6; 7 bases are shared with TRBD1. This CDR3 is 14 amino acids long. Losses at the gene ends were 4 bases for V and 9 bases for J; bases not matched to a gene: 7. CDR1 SGHRS and CDR2 YFSETQ come from the germline V gene. The CDR3 reads CASSGGGVGSPLHF. In nucleotides, the CDR3 is TGCGCCAGCAGCGGAGGGGGCGTGGGTTCACCCCTCCACTTT.

This chain joins TRBV5-1 and TRBJ1-1, with 7 bases matching TRBD1. V was clipped by 4 bases and J by 5 bases; unmatched bases: 5. The CDR3 length is 13 residues. In germline, CDR1 is SGHRS, CDR2 YFSETQ. This chain's CDR3 is CASSRRQGTEAFF. CDR3 bases: TGCGCCAGCAGCAGACGACAGGGTACTGAAGCTTTCTTT.

V usage is TRBV7-9 and J usage is TRBJ1-1; 10 nucleotides line up with TRBD1. The CDR3 totals 15 residues. CDR1 SEHNR and CDR2 FQNEAQ come from the germline V gene (reference sequence). Germline trimming cut 5 bases from V and 1 base from J; bases unmatched to any gene: 4. CDR3 coding DNA: TGTGCCAGCAGCCCGCGGACAGGGGGGAACACTGAAGCTTTCTTT. Translation gives CASSPRTGGNTEAFF.

The rearrangement links TRBV27 to TRBJ2-1; maybe TRBD1 (6 bases). V was cut by 0 bases and J by 9 bases, with 12 bases left in between. The CDR3 has 14 amino acids. Germline V gene sequence: CDR1 MNHEY, CDR2 SMNVEV (reference sequence). This CDR3 is CASSLSYQGTEQFF. CDR3 coding DNA: TGTGCCAGCAGTTTATCTTATCAGGGGACTGAGCAGTTCTTC.

V is TRBV5-6 and J is TRBJ2-7, with 10 positions matching TRBD1. Unmatched junction bases numbered 6, after V lost 4 bases and J lost 5 bases. CDR1 is SGHDT, CDR2 YYEEEE, per germline. The CDR3 is made up of 14 amino acids. The CDR3 here is CASSVDRGRDEQYF. For the CDR3, the DNA is TGTGCCAGCAGCGTTGACAGGGGGCGCGACGAGCAGTACTTC.

The CDR3 loop is CASSLARGQGDTEAFF. The CDR3 DNA sequence: TGTGCCAGCAGCTTAGCGAGAGGACAGGGGGACACTGAAGCTTTCTTT. This chain connects TRBV7-6 to TRBJ1-1; TRBD1 matches 10 bases. Per the germline V gene, CDR1 is SGHVS and CDR2 is FNYEAQ. This CDR3 has 16 residues. V lost 0 bases to trimming and J lost 3 bases; unmatched junction nucleotides: 4.

The V and J genes are TRBV19 and TRBJ2-7, with TRBD1 as a possible D gene (5 bases). In germline, CDR1 is LNHDA, CDR2 SQIVND (reference sequence). This CDR3 spans 12 amino acids. The V and J ends lost 5 bases and 3 bases respectively, with 8 bases between them. CDR3 protein: CASSPQGYEQYF. CDR3 DNA sequence: TGTGCCAGTAGTCCCCAGGGCTACGAGCAGTACTTC.

The J gene is TRBJ2-1, the V gene TRBV4-1; 12 bases map to TRBD2. Germline loops: CDR1 MGHRA, CDR2 YSYEKL. This CDR3 has 18 residues. V was clipped by 1 base and J by 0 bases; unmatched bases: 4. The CDR3 protein is CASSQALAGGISYNEQFF. The CDR3, as DNA: TGCGCCAGCAGCCAAGCCCTAGCGGGGGGGATCTCCTACAATGAGCAGTTCTTC.

The J gene is TRBJ1-2, the V gene TRBV28; D not certain. The V end lost 7 bases, the J end lost 8 bases, and 17 bases lay between the germline ends. CDR3 length: 13 residues. Germline V gives CDR1 MDHEN, CDR2 SYDVKM. CDR3 sequence (DNA): TGTGCCAGCACCCTCGCGTCGATTCGGGGCTACACCTTC. This translates into CASTLASIRGYTF.

This chain joins TRBV4-2 and TRBJ2-1; 9 nucleotides agree with TRBD2. Unmatched junction bases numbered 7, after V lost 2 bases and J lost 8 bases. Germline assignment: CDR1 LGHNA and CDR2 YNFKEQ. CDR3 length: 15 amino acids. The DNA of the CDR3 is TGTGCCAGCAGCCAACTAGCGGGGTCAGGCGATGAGCAGTTCTTC. It translates to CASSQLAGSGDEQFF.

The V call is TRBV28, the J call TRBJ2-3, with D hard to call. This CDR3 has 13 residues. Per the germline V gene, CDR1 is MDHEN and CDR2 is SYDVKM. V lost 5 bases and J lost 3, with 9 bases in between. The CDR3 bases are TGTGCCAGCAGTCCCCCGAGGACAGATACGCAGTATTTT. This encodes CASSPPRTDTQYF.

The J gene is TRBJ1-5, the V gene TRBV5-8; D not resolved. This CDR3 has 16 amino acids. Germline V CDR1 and CDR2: SGHTS, YDEGEE. V lost 0 bases and J lost 2, with 12 bases in between. The chain's CDR3 is CASSLAWGGRNQPQHF. In DNA form, the CDR3 reads TGTGCCAGCAGCTTGGCCTGGGGAGGGCGCAATCAGCCCCAGCATTTT.

The rearrangement joins TRBV4-3 to TRBJ2-7; D gene unclear. The germline V and J ends were trimmed by 0 bases and 3 bases, with 9 bases remaining between them. From germline, CDR1 is LGHNA and CDR2 YSLEER. This CDR3 contains 14 residues. The CDR3 region is CASSQERQNYEQYF. The CDR3 DNA reads as TGCGCCAGCAGCCAAGAAAGACAAAACTACGAGCAGTACTTC.

J is TRBJ1-5 and V is TRBV6-1, with D uncertain. This CDR3 has 17 amino acids. Trimming pared 3 bases from V and 0 bases from J, leaving 15 bases between. Per the germline V gene, CDR1 is MNHNS and CDR2 is SASEGT. CDR3 DNA sequence: TGTGCCAGCAGTGAGCTTCTAACGTATCATAGCAATCAGCCCCAGCATTTT. This encodes CASSELLTYHSNQPQHF.

The CDR3 bases are TGTGCCATCAGCTCTGACAGGATTGGAAACACCATATATTTT. It encodes CAISSDRIGNTIYF. The chain has TRBV10-3 and TRBJ1-3; D possibly corresponds to TRBD1 (6 bases). The length of the CDR3 is 14 residues. V gave up 6 bases and J gave up 3 bases, with 12 bases separating them. In germline, CDR1 is ENHRY, CDR2 SYGVKD.

The chain employs TRBV11-2 and TRBJ2-7; tentatively, D is TRBD2 (6 bases). The CDR3 loop spans 18 amino acids. V dropped 0 bases and J dropped 3 bases, with 21 bases sitting between them. In germline, CDR1 is SGHAT, CDR2 FQNNGV. The CDR3 region is CASSLEGERRGWIYEQYF. The CDR3 DNA reads TGTGCCAGCAGCTTAGAAGGAGAGCGGAGGGGATGGATCTACGAGCAGTACTTC.